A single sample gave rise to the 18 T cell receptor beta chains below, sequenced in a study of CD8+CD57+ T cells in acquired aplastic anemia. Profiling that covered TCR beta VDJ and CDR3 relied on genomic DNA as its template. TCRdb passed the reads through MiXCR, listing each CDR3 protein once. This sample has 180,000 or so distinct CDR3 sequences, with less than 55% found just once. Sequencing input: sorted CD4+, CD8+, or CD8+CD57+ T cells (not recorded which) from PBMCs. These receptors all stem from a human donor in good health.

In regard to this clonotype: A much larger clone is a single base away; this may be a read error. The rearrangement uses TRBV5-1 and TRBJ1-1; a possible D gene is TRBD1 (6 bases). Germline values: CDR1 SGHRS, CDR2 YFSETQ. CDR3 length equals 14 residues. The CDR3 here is CASSEGGMNTEAVF. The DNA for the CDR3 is TGCGCCAGCTCCGAGGGGGGAATGAACACTGAAGCTGTCTTT.

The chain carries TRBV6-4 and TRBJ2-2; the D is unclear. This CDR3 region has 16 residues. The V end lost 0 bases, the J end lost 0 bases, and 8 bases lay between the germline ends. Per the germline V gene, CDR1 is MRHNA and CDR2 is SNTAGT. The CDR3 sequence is CASSDSVFANTGELFF. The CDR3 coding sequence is TGTGCCAGCAGTGACTCTGTCTTCGCGAACACCGGGGAGCTGTTTTTT.

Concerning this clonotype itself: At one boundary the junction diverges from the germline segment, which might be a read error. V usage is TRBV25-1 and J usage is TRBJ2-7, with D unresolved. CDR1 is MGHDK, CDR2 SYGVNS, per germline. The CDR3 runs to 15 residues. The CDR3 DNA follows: TGTGCCGGCAGTGAAAGAGTTGGCTTCACCTACGAGCAGTACTTC. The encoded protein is CAGSERVGFTYEQYF.

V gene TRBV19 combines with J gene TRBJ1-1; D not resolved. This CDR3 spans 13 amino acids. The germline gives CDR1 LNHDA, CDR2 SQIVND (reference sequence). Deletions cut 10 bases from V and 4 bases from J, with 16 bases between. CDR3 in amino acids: CAIRDDGITEAFF. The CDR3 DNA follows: TGTGCCATAAGAGATGACGGAATCACTGAAGCTTTCTTT. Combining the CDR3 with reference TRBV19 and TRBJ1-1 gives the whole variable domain DGGITQSPKYLFRKEGQNVTLSCEQNLNHDAMYWYRQDPGQGLRLIYYSQIVNDFQKGDIAEGYSVSREKKESFPLTVTSAQKNPTAFYLCAIRDDGITEAFFGQGTRLTVV.

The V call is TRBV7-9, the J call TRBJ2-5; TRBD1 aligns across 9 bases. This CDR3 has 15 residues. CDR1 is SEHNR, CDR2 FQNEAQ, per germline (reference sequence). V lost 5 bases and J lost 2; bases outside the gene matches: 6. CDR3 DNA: TGTGCCAGCAGCAGAGCGACAGGGGGTCAAGAGACCCAGTACTTC. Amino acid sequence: CASSRATGGQETQYF. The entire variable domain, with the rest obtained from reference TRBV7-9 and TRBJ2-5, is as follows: DTGVSQNPRHKITKRGQNVTFRCDPISEHNRLYWYRQTLGQGPEFLTYFQNEAQLEKSRLLSDRFSAERPKGSFSTLEIQRTEQGDSAMYLCASSRATGGQETQYFGPGTRLLVL.

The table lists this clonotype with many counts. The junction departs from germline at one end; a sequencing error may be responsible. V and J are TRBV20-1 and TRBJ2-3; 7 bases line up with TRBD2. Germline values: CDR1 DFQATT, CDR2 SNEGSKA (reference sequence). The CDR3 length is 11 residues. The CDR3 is CSALDEPGLIF. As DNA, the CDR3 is TGCAGTGCCTTAGACGAACCGGGACTAATATTT.

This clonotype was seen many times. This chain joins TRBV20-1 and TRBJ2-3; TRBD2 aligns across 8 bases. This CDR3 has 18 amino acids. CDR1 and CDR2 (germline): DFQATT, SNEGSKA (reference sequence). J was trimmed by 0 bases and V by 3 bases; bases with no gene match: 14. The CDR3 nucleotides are TGCAGTGCTAGGGGGATTCGCGCGGGAGGACCTAGCACAGATACGCAGTATTTT. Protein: CSARGIRAGGPSTDTQYF.

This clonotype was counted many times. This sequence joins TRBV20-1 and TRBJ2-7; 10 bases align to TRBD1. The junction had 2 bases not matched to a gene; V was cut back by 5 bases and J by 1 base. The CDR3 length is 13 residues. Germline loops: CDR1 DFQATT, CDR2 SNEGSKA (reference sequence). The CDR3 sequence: CSAGTGASYEQYF. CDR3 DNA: TGCAGTGCTGGGACAGGGGCGTCCTACGAGCAGTACTTC.

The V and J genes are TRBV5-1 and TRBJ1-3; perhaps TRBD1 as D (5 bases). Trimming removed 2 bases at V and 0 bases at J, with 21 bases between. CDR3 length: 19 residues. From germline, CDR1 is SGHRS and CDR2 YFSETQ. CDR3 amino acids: CASSFSDSPRKSSGNTIYF. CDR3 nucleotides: TGCGCCAGCAGCTTCTCTGACAGTCCCCGAAAAAGCTCTGGAAACACCATATATTTT.

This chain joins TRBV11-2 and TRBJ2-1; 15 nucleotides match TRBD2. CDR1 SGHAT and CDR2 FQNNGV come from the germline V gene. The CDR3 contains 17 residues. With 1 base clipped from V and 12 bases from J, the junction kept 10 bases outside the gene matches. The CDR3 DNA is TGTGCCAGCAGCTTAGGAGGACTAGCGGGAGGGTTTAACGGGCAGTTCTTC. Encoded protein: CASSLGGLAGGFNGQFF. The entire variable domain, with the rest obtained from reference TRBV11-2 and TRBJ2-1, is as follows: EAGVAQSPRYKIIEKRQSVAFWCNPISGHATLYWYQQILGQGPKLLIQFQNNGVVDDSQLPKDRFSAERLKGVDSTLKIQPAKLEDSAVYLCASSLGGLAGGFNGQFFGPGTRLTVL.

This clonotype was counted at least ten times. The CDR3 DNA reads TGTGCCTGGACCCGGGGGACTTACGAGCAGTACTTC. Protein sequence: CAWTRGTYEQYF. The chain carries TRBV30 and TRBJ2-7; weak D call: TRBD2 (6 bases). Deletions cut 4 bases from V and 4 bases from J, with 11 bases between. Germline-derived CDR1 and CDR2 are GTSNPN and SVGIG (reference sequence). The CDR3 covers 12 residues.

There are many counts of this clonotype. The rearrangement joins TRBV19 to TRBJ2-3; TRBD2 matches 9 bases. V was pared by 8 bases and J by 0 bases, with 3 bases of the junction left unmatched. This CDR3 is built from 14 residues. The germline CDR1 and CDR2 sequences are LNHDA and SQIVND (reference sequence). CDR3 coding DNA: TGTGCCAGTCGACTAGCGGCAAGCACAGATACGCAGTATTTT. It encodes CASRLAASTDTQYF. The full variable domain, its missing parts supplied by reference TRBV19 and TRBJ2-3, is DGGITQSPKYLFRKEGQNVTLSCEQNLNHDAMYWYRQDPGQGLRLIYYSQIVNDFQKGDIAEGYSVSREKKESFPLTVTSAQKNPTAFYLCASRLAASTDTQYFGPGTRLTVL.

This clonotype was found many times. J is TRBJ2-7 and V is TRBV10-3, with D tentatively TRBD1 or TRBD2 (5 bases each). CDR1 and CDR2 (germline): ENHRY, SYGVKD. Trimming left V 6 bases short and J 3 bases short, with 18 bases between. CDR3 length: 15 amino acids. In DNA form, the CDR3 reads TGTGCCATCAGGCCCGCCGGGACCGGGCTCTACGAGCAGTACTTC. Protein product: CAIRPAGTGLYEQYF.

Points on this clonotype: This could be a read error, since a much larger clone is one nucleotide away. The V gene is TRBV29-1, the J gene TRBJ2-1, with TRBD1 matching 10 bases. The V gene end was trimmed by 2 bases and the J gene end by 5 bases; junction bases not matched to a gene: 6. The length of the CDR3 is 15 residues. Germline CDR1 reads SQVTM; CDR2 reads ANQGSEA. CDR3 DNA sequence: TGCAGCGTTGAAAAGGGACAGGGGTCGGACAATGAGCAGTTCTTC. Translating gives CSVEKGQGSDNEQFF.

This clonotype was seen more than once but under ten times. The CDR3 sequence is CATSDLNRGYGYTF. The CDR3 DNA is TGTGCCACCAGTGACCTGAACAGGGGGTATGGCTACACCTTC. The gene calls are TRBV24-1 and TRBJ1-2; TRBD1 matches at 8 bases. CDR1 KGHDR and CDR2 SFDVKD come from the germline V gene. The CDR3 consists of 14 residues. Trimming removed 4 bases from V and 5 bases from J; junction bases left unmatched: 5.

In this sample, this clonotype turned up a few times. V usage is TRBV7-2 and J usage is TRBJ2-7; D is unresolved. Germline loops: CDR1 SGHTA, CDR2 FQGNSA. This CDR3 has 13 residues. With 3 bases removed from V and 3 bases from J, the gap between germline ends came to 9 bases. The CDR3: CASSFSEGYEQYF. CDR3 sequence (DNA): TGTGCCAGCAGCTTCTCTGAAGGCTACGAGCAGTACTTC.

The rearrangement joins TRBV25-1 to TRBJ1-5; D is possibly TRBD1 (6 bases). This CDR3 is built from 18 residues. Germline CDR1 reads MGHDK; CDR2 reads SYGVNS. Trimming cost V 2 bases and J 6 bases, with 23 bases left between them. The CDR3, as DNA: TGTGCCAGCAGTGAAACTAGGTCGGCGCAGGGGATTTTTCAGCCCCAGCATTTT. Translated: CASSETRSAQGIFQPQHF.

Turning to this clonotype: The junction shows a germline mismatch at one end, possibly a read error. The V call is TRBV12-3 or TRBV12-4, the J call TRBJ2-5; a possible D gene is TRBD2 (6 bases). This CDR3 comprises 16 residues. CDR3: CVSSSLWGDGQETQYF. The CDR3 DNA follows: TGTGTCAGCAGTTCTCTTTGGGGGGACGGCCAAGAGACCCAGTACTTC.